This T cell receptor (beta chain) was retrieved from a study of blood T cells in healthy people across ages. Study details: Every two T cells gave about one barcoded beta molecule via template switching.

This clonotype has only a few counts. CDR3 length equals 16 residues. The germline gives CDR1 MDHEN, CDR2 SYDVKM. The trim removed 5 bases at V and 4 bases at J, leaving 14 bases unmatched. The second PCR ran roughly 7 to 12 cycles with a sample-barcoded 5' primer and J-beta primers. TCRdb ran MiXCR on the 5' RACE reads and lists one entry per CDR3 protein. The sample includes roughly 1.5 million distinct CDR3 sequences, about 45% of them seen just once. V and J are TRBV28 and TRBJ2-7, with 7 bases aligning to TRBD2. The TCR originated in a woman younger than 35 in good health. Sequenced input: blood. CDR3 DNA sequence: TGTGCCAGCAGTCCGGGGGGAAGCAGCGCTCCATACGAGCAGTACTTC. Translated, it gives CASSPGGSSAPYEQYF.